This T cell receptor beta chain was retrieved from a study of radiotherapy plus CTLA-4 blockade in lung cancer. Study context: Among all patients, roughly 19% showed objective responses, while roughly 30% had disease control.

Sequencing was performed with immunoSEQ multiplex PCR; in TCRdb, only in-frame clones are kept and a portion is missing. Of around 40,000 clones in the sample, more than 65% were seen once. Worth noting for this clone: Its cognate antigen is unknown. At one end, the junction sequence differs from germline, possibly due to a read error. At the DNA level, this CDR3 is encoded by other sequences in the same sample as well.

There are 16 residues in the CDR3. Germline V gene sequence: CDR1 GTSNPN, CDR2 SVGIG (reference sequence). Study-wide findings and caveats: Reported findings show early blood T cell clone dynamics, with interferon-beta, best predicted response.

This TCR was recovered from a human donor with non-small cell lung cancer who had stable disease on radiotherapy plus ipilimumab. The source material was peripheral blood, sampled from a patient treated with radiotherapy plus ipilimumab. The chain combines TRBV30 with TRBJ1-5; maybe TRBD1 (6 bases). The CDR3 protein is CAWSKDSPYSNQPQHF. DNA of the CDR3: TGCGCCTGGAGCAAGGACAGTCCTTATAGCAATCAGCCCCAGCATTTT.